Below, one T cell receptor beta chain is given with its context. This specimen comes from a study of blood T cell repertoires in COVID-19. Study-wide background: The United States, Italy and Spain provided the acute and convalescent COVID-19 samples. Nucleic acid was either cDNA or gDNA, and it came from T cells, B-cell-depleted T cells, or PBMCs.

This CDR3 is 18 amino acids long. The V and J ends lost 5 bases and 5 bases, in that order; junction bases with no gene match: 17. Per the germline V gene, CDR1 is LNHDA and CDR2 is SQIVND (reference sequence). TCRdb's copy holds only in-frame clones and misses some; the assay was immunoSEQ multiplex PCR. This sample has roughly 59,000 clones, with approximately 78% found just once. Specimen: peripheral blood. V is TRBV19 and J is TRBJ2-5; 10 bases are a match to TRBD2. The clonotype originates from a man older than 75 with acute or convalescent COVID-19. The CDR3 reads CASSSGDRLAGARETQYF. CDR3 nucleotide sequence: TGTGCCAGTAGTTCAGGGGATCGTCTAGCGGGGGCCCGGGAGACCCAGTACTTC.